The 25 T cell receptor beta chains reported below all come from one sample, sequenced in a study of blood T cell repertoires in COVID-19. Sequencing was performed with immunoSEQ multiplex PCR; in TCRdb, only in-frame clones are kept and a portion is missing. The repertoire holds roughly 120,000 clones, with approximately 85% as singletons. The sequencing sample was made of peripheral blood. Receptors originate from a woman aged 80 or over with COVID-19, enrolled during active disease.

The rearrangement uses TRBV18 and TRBJ1-4; the D gene is possibly TRBD1 (5 bases). V lost 4 bases to trimming and J lost 6 bases, with 15 bases between them. Germline V lookup: CDR1 KGHSH, CDR2 LQKENI. The CDR3 runs to 15 residues. The CDR3: CASSQSPGGYEKLFF. Here the CDR3 DNA reads TGTGCCAGCTCACAATCTCCCGGGGGTTATGAAAAACTGTTTTTT.

The table lists this clone with a count of one. The V gene is TRBV5-4, the J gene TRBJ1-2; D not certain. Germline V gene sequence: CDR1 SGHNT, CDR2 YYREEE (reference sequence). V lost 4 bases and J lost 8, with 18 bases in between. The CDR3 runs to 14 residues. In nucleotides, the CDR3 is TGTGCCAGCAGCCGGTGGAGTATTGCTTGGGGCTACACCTTC. Amino acids: CASSRWSIAWGYTF. Complete variable domain (other parts from reference TRBV5-4 and TRBJ1-2): ETGVTQSPTHLIKTRGQQVTLRCSSQSGHNTVSWYQQALGQGPQFIFQYYREEENGRGNFPPRFSGLQFPNYSSELNVNALELDDSALYLCASSRWSIAWGYTFGSGTRLTVV.

V gene TRBV12-3 or TRBV12-4 combines with J gene TRBJ2-3; D unresolved. The CDR3 sequence is 13 residues long. Trimming removed 2 bases at V and 0 bases at J, with 3 bases between. The CDR3 spells CASSLQSTDTQYF. The CDR3 DNA follows: TGTGCCAGCAGTTTACAAAGCACAGATACGCAGTATTTT.

This chain uses TRBV6-1 with TRBJ2-3, with TRBD2 matching 10 bases. With V trimmed by 0 bases and J by 1 base, 16 bases remained unmatched. Germline CDR1 is MNHNS and CDR2 is SASEGT. The CDR3 length is 21 residues. The DNA for the CDR3 is TGTGCCAGCAGTGAAGCGCCTGGGGCAGGCCGACTAGCGGGTGGCACAGATACGCAGTATTTT. This encodes CASSEAPGAGRLAGGTDTQYF.

The V gene is TRBV5-1, the J gene TRBJ2-1; 8 bases are a match to TRBD2. CDR1 is SGHRS and CDR2 is YFSETQ in the germline V gene. The CDR3 is 16 residues long. The trim removed 4 bases at V and 4 bases at J, leaving 10 bases unmatched. In nucleotides, the CDR3 is TGCGCCAGCAGCATATCACCGGGAGGGCCGTACAATGAGCAGTTCTTC. Residues: CASSISPGGPYNEQFF. The complete variable domain, with remaining parts taken from reference TRBV5-1 and TRBJ2-1, reads KAGVTQTPRYLIKTRGQQVTLSCSPISGHRSVSWYQQTPGQGLQFLFEYFSETQRNKGNFPGRFSGRQFSNSRSEMNVSTLELGDSALYLCASSISPGGPYNEQFFGPGTRLTVL.

The chain joins TRBV7-8 to TRBJ2-7; 9 bases fit TRBD2. The CDR3 has 15 amino acids. J gave up 4 bases and V 5 bases, and 9 bases lay outside the gene matches. Germline-derived CDR1 and CDR2 are SGHVS and FQNEAQ. The DNA of the CDR3 is TGTGCCAGCAGCCCCGGGACTAGCTTTCGGTACGAGCAGTACTTC. Protein product: CASSPGTSFRYEQYF.

This clone has a handful of counts. This chain uses TRBV28 with TRBJ2-7; D is uncertain. The germline V and J ends were trimmed by 5 bases and 0 bases, with 17 bases remaining between them. Germline V CDR1 and CDR2: MDHEN, SYDVKM. The CDR3 has 16 residues. This chain's CDR3 is CASSPPGWASSYEQYF. The CDR3 nucleotides read TGTGCCAGCAGTCCTCCTGGGTGGGCGAGCTCCTACGAGCAGTACTTC.

The CDR3: CASTTGDGGPSALHF. The CDR3 bases are TGTGCCAGCACCACCGGTGACGGGGGGCCCTCGGCCCTCCACTTT. This chain links TRBV6-5 with TRBJ1-6; possibly TRBD1 for D (6 bases). The CDR3 spans 15 residues. Germline CDR1 is MNHEY and CDR2 is SVGAGI. V was cut by 7 bases and J by 14 bases, with 24 bases left in between.

This clone occurred once. The genes are TRBV11-3 and TRBJ2-1; 10 nucleotides align to TRBD2. This CDR3 contains 18 residues. Looked up from germline, CDR1 is SGHNT and CDR2 is YENEEA. The V gene end was trimmed by 0 bases and the J gene end by 2 bases; junction bases not matched to a gene: 7. The CDR3 DNA follows: TGTGCCAGCAGCTTAGATCCCGGGCTAGCGGGGGCCTACAATGAGCAGTTCTTC. Its protein is CASSLDPGLAGAYNEQFF.

The chain employs TRBV19 and TRBJ2-3, with 7 bases that match TRBD2. The germline gives CDR1 LNHDA, CDR2 SQIVND (reference sequence). V was clipped by 4 bases and J by 3 bases; unmatched bases: 1. CDR3 length: 13 amino acids. CDR3 residues: CASSNSGTDTQYF. The CDR3 DNA reads TGTGCCAGTAGTAATAGCGGGACAGATACGCAGTATTTT. The full variable domain, completed using reference TRBV19 and TRBJ2-3, is DGGITQSPKYLFRKEGQNVTLSCEQNLNHDAMYWYRQDPGQGLRLIYYSQIVNDFQKGDIAEGYSVSREKKESFPLTVTSAQKNPTAFYLCASSNSGTDTQYFGPGTRLTVL.

This clone was detected only a few times. This CDR3 is also generated by other DNA sequences in the sample. The chain employs TRBV7-2 and TRBJ2-5, with a tentative D call TRBD2 (6 bases). The CDR3 consists of 14 residues. Germline CDR1 is SGHTA and CDR2 is FQGNSA. V was pared by 4 bases and J by 2 bases, with 11 bases between. CDR3 region: CASSSRDFQETQYF. The DNA for the CDR3 is TGTGCCAGCAGCTCCCGGGACTTTCAAGAGACCCAGTACTTC.

Concerning this clone itself: A junction boundary mismatches the germline segment, possibly from a read error. This chain connects TRBV28 to TRBJ2-5; 11 bases agree with TRBD1. Germline loops: CDR1 MDHEN, CDR2 SYDVKM. The CDR3 is 16 amino acids. Here the CDR3 reads CASSLWTGGSEETQYF. The CDR3 bases are TGTGCCAGCAGTCTATGGACAGGGGGCTCTGAAGAGACCCAGTACTTC.

The CDR3 sequence is CASSFRAGVGGETQYF. DNA for the CDR3: TGTGCCAGCAGTTTCCGAGCGGGAGTAGGTGGAGAGACCCAGTACTTC. The chain joins TRBV27 to TRBJ2-5; 8 bases are a match to TRBD2. The CDR3 is 16 amino acids. Germline CDR1 and CDR2: MNHEY and SMNVEV (reference sequence). The trim removed 3 bases at V and 4 bases at J, leaving 10 bases unmatched.

The chain recombines TRBV4-2 with TRBJ2-1; the D gene is possibly TRBD2 (7 bases). Trimming stripped 4 bases from V and 10 bases from J, with 23 bases between. Germline CDR1 reads LGHNA; CDR2 reads YNFKEQ. The CDR3 has 16 residues. The CDR3 DNA follows: TGTGCCAGCAGCCCGAGAGCGGTGGGGGGGCCGGAGGAGCAGTTCTTC. Translating it yields CASSPRAVGGPEEQFF.

The rearrangement uses TRBV7-8 and TRBJ1-2; 7 bases fit TRBD1. Germline CDR1 is SGHVS and CDR2 is FQNEAQ. V dropped 6 bases and J dropped 8; count of bases not matched to a gene: 9. CDR3 length: 13 residues. The CDR3 loop reads CASSLDREGGYTF. Written as DNA, the CDR3 is TGTGCCAGCAGTCTTGACAGGGAAGGGGGCTACACCTTC.

The chain couples TRBV21-1 to TRBJ1-5; the DNA was not compared with TRBD1, the D call given in the table. TRBV21-1 is a pseudogene segment. This CDR3 spans 14 amino acids. The CDR3 loop reads CASRRTGSNQPQHF. The CDR3 nucleotides read TGTGCCAGCAGGCGGACAGGGTCTAATCAGCCCCAGCATTTT.

The chain has TRBV4-3 and TRBJ2-3; TRBD2 aligns across 7 bases. J was trimmed by 3 bases and V by 1 base; bases with no gene match: 7. This CDR3 has 16 residues. Germline V gene lookup returns CDR1 LGHNA and CDR2 YSLEER. CDR3: CASSQGAGVSTDTQYF. As DNA, the CDR3 is TGCGCCAGCAGCCAAGGGGCGGGAGTAAGTACAGATACGCAGTATTTT.

The rearrangement links TRBV7-8 to TRBJ2-2; D is perhaps TRBD2 (7 bases). Germline V CDR1 and CDR2: SGHVS, FQNEAQ. Trimming cost V 3 bases and J 3 bases, with 11 bases left between them. The length of the CDR3 is 15 residues. This chain's CDR3 is CASSFGGADTGELFF. The CDR3 nucleotides are TGTGCCAGCAGCTTTGGGGGGGCGGACACCGGGGAGCTGTTTTTT. The entire variable domain, with the rest obtained from reference TRBV7-8 and TRBJ2-2, is as follows: GAGVSQSPRYKVAKRGQDVALRCDPISGHVSLFWYQQALGQGPEFLTYFQNEAQLDKSGLPSDRFFAERPEGSVSTLKIQRTQQEDSAVYLCASSFGGADTGELFFGEGSRLTVL.

This sequence joins TRBV3-1 (or the pseudogene TRBV3-2) and TRBJ1-3, with D perhaps TRBD1 (6 bases). There are 15 residues in the CDR3. Trimming cost V 5 bases and J 2 bases, with 13 bases left between them. Germline V gives CDR1 LGHDT, CDR2 YNNKEL (reference sequence). CDR3 amino acids: CASSDTQGTGNTIYF. CDR3 DNA sequence: TGTGCCAGCAGCGATACACAGGGAACTGGAAACACCATATATTTT.

This clone has at least ten counts. The CDR3 is CASSPRTSNTGELFF. The CDR3 DNA follows: TGTGCCAGCAGCCCTAGGACTTCCAACACCGGGGAGCTGTTTTTT. The V gene is TRBV11-3, the J gene TRBJ2-2; D perhaps matches TRBD2 (5 bases). Germline-derived CDR1 and CDR2 are SGHNT and YENEEA. The V end lost 5 bases, the J end lost 2 bases, and 12 bases lay between the germline ends. CDR3 length equals 15 residues.

This sequence joins TRBV5-6 and TRBJ2-3; no clear D gene. The germline CDR1 and CDR2 sequences are SGHDT and YYEEEE. The CDR3 is 16 amino acids. V lost 1 base, J lost 0 bases, and 12 bases lay in between. The CDR3 here is CASSLTAGPSTDTQYF. The CDR3 DNA reads TGTGCCAGCAGCTTGACTGCAGGTCCTAGCACAGATACGCAGTATTTT. The whole variable domain, remainder taken from reference TRBV5-6 and TRBJ2-3, is DAGVTQSPTHLIKTRGQQVTLRCSPKSGHDTVSWYQQALGQGPQFIFQYYEEEERQRGNFPDRFSGHQFPNYSSELNVNALLLGDSALYLCASSLTAGPSTDTQYFGPGTRLTVL.

The chain has TRBV9 and TRBJ1-2; unclear D gene. Trimming removed 4 bases from V and 2 bases from J, with 12 bases in between. Per germline, CDR1 SGDLS and CDR2 YYNGEE. CDR3 size: 14 residues. The CDR3 DNA reads as TGTGCCAGCAGCCCTTGGTACGGGAACTATGGCTACACCTTC. Translated, it gives CASSPWYGNYGYTF. The whole variable domain, remainder taken from reference TRBV9 and TRBJ1-2, is DSGVTQTPKHLITATGQRVTLRCSPRSGDLSVYWYQQSLDQGLQFLIQYYNGEERAKGNILERFSAQQFPDLHSELNLSSLELGDSALYFCASSPWYGNYGYTFGSGTRLTVV.

This chain joins TRBV5-1 and TRBJ2-2; D unclear. This CDR3 has 15 residues. Germline V lookup: CDR1 SGHRS, CDR2 YFSETQ. V lost 3 bases to trimming and J lost 0 bases, with 9 bases between them. CDR3 sequence (DNA): TGCGCCAGCAGCTCCAAGCCGACGAACACCGGGGAGCTGTTTTTT. Its translation is CASSSKPTNTGELFF.

CDR3 residues: CASSLTANYGYTF. The CDR3 region has the DNA TGCGCCAGCAGCCTGACAGCGAACTATGGCTACACCTTC. The chain is built from TRBV5-1 and TRBJ1-2; possibly TRBD1 for D (5 bases). CDR3 length: 13 residues. Germline loops: CDR1 SGHRS, CDR2 YFSETQ. Trimming removed 4 bases from V and 2 bases from J, with 9 bases in between.

The genes are TRBV3-1 (or the pseudogene TRBV3-2) and TRBJ2-3; D gene unclear. The CDR3 has 14 amino acids. V was cut by 7 bases and J by 7 bases, with 18 bases left in between. CDR1 and CDR2 from the germline V gene are LGHDT and YNNKEL (reference sequence). For the CDR3, the DNA is TGTGCCAGCACCCGAATGCGTGCGAGTAATACGCAGTATTTT. This translates into CASTRMRASNTQYF.